These T cell receptor beta chains were read from a single sample in a study of blood T cell repertoires in COVID-19. Sequencing was performed with immunoSEQ multiplex PCR; in TCRdb, only in-frame clones are kept and a portion is missing. The sample contains roughly 100,000 clones, approximately 62% of which appear only once. The specimen sequenced was peripheral blood. The origin of the receptors is an elderly man with acute or convalescent COVID-19. Both conserved end residues are part of each CDR3. The D gene is left open where the match is weak. Some rows have no size entry. The others give once, few or many, or a class for an expanded clone.

>TRBD2|.|TRBV19|TRBJ2-7
CASSTGLPTGYEQYF
TGTGCCAGTAGTACGGGACTACCTACGGGATACGAGCAGTACTTC
>.|.|TRBV4-1|TRBJ2-2
CASSQVLGGLNTGELFF
TGCGCCAGCAGCCAAGTGCTGGGGGGGCTTAACACCGGGGAGCTGTTTTTT
>TRBD2|.|TRBV6-4|TRBJ2-5
CAMLTSGEETQYF
TGTGCCATGCTAACTAGCGGGGAAGAGACCCAGTACTTC
>TRBD1|.|TRBV19|TRBJ1-5
CASSAQDRGQPQHF
TGTGCCAGTAGCGCCCAGGACAGGGGTCAGCCCCAGCATTTT
>TRBD2|.|TRBV7-9|TRBJ2-1
CASSSGLAGPYNEQFF
TGTGCCAGCAGCTCCGGACTAGCGGGACCCTACAATGAGCAGTTCTTC
>TRBD2|.|TRBV7-9|TRBJ2-7
CASSLGASGRVDEQYF
TGTGCCAGCAGCTTAGGGGCTAGCGGGAGAGTCGACGAGCAGTACTTC
>TRBD1|.|TRBV28|TRBJ1-1
CASSGGQGEAFF
TGTGCCAGCAGTGGTGGACAGGGTGAAGCTTTCTTT
>.|.|TRBV7-2|TRBJ2-4
CASSLRGQAKNIQYF
TGTGCCAGCAGCTTGAGAGGACAGGCCAAAAACATTCAGTACTTC
>.|.|TRBV24-1|TRBJ2-3
CATSGNAGEDTQYF
TGTGCCACCAGTGGTAACGCGGGCGAAGATACGCAGTATTTT
>TRBD1|few|TRBV2|TRBJ1-5
CASKGQDQPQHF
TGTGCCAGCAAGGGACAGGATCAGCCCCAGCATTTT
>TRBD2|.|TRBV2|TRBJ2-1
CASTPTSGYNEQFF
TGTGCCAGTACACCGACTAGCGGATACAATGAGCAGTTCTTC
>TRBD2|.|TRBV28|TRBJ2-3
CASRLAGVRTDTQYF
TGTGCCAGCAGACTAGCGGGAGTAAGAACAGATACGCAGTATTTT
>.|.|TRBV21-1|TRBJ1-2
CASSWPIGGFYGYTF
TGTGCCAGCAGCTGGCCAATAGGGGGTTTCTATGGCTACACCTTC
>.|few|TRBV28|TRBJ1-5
CATDTYNNQPQHF
TGTGCCACCGACACCTACAACAATCAGCCCCAGCATTTT
>TRBD2|.|TRBV29-1|TRBJ2-1
CSVSTGTSGRINEQFF
TGCAGCGTTTCAACTGGGACTAGCGGGAGGATCAATGAGCAGTTCTTC
>.|.|TRBV11-2|TRBJ2-3
CASSLTGIFTDTQYF
TGTGCCAGCAGCTTAACAGGGATCTTCACAGATACGCAGTATTTT
>TRBD2|.|TRBV7-6|TRBJ2-5
CASSLNYGGETQYF
TGTGCCAGCAGCTTAAACTACGGGGGGGAGACCCAGTACTTC
>.|.|TRBV4-3|TRBJ1-2
CASSQDYRGAGGYTF
TGCGCCAGCAGCCAAGATTACCGGGGGGCAGGCGGCTACACCTTC
>.|.|TRBV27|TRBJ2-1
CASSATWESGNEQFF
TGTGCCAGCAGTGCCACTTGGGAGTCCGGGAATGAGCAGTTCTTC
>TRBD2|.|TRBV5-6|TRBJ2-3
CASSLYLAGVSDTQYF
TGTGCCAGCAGCTTGTACCTAGCGGGAGTGTCAGATACGCAGTATTTT